One T cell receptor beta chain is described in this entry. Its cognate antigen is unknown. Clones were sequenced by immunoSEQ multiplex PCR, and TCRdb holds only the in-frame ones, with some missing. Among some 39,000 clones listed, around 95% were seen once. This record belongs to a study of graft-versus-host responses after intestinal transplantation. Overall study results and limits: Recipient marrow held GvH clones, some first seen in ileum or blood.

V lost 2 bases, J lost 8 bases, and 14 bases stayed unmatched. Per the germline V gene, CDR1 is SGHAT and CDR2 is FQNNGV. There are 17 residues in the CDR3. The V and J genes are TRBV11-2 and TRBJ1-4, with 7 bases identical to TRBD1. The sequence was collected from a human donor who was the organ donor for an intestinal transplant. Material: unstimulated CD8+ T cells sorted from spleen or lymph node cells, obtained before transplant. CDR3 sequence: CASSLYVGGHREEKLFF. CDR3 coding DNA: TGTGCCAGCAGCTTATATGTAGGGGGCCACAGGGAAGAAAAACTGTTTTTT. Drawing the rest from reference TRBV11-2 and TRBJ1-4, the complete variable domain is EAGVAQSPRYKIIEKRQSVAFWCNPISGHATLYWYQQILGQGPKLLIQFQNNGVVDDSQLPKDRFSAERLKGVDSTLKIQPAKLEDSAVYLCASSLYVGGHREEKLFFGSGTQLSVL.